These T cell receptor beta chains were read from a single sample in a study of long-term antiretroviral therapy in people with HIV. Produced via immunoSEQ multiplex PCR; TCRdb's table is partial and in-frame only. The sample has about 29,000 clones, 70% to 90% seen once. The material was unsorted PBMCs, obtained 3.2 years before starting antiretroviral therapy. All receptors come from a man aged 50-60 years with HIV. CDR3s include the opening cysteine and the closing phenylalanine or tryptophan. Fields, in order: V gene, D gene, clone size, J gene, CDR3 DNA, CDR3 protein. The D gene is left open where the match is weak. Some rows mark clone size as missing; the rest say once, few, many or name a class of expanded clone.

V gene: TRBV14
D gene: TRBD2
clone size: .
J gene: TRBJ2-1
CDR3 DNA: TGTGCCAGCAGCCAAGTACGGCGGGGGGGAGCGGATGAGCAGTTCTTC
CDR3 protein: CASSQVRRGGADEQFF

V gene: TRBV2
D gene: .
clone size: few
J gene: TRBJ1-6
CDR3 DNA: TGTGCCAGCAGTGACTCTTCACCCCTCCACTTT
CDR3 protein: CASSDSSPLHF

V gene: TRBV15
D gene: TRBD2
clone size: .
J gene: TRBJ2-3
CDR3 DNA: TGTGCCACCAGCAGAGGGGGTAGCGGGAGCACAGATACGCAGTATTTT
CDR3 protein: CATSRGGSGSTDTQYF

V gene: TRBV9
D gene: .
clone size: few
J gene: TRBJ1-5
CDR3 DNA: TGTGCCAGCAGCGCTTCGGGCGGTAGCAATCAGCCCCAGCATTTT
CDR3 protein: CASSASGGSNQPQHF

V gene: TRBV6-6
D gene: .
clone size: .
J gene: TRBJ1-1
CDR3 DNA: TGTGCCAGCAGCGACAGGCATATGAACACTGAAGCTTTCTTT
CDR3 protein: CASSDRHMNTEAFF

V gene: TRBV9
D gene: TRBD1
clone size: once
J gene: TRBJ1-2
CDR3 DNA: TGTGCCAGTAGGGGACAGCAGAACTATGGCTACACCTTC
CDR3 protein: CASRGQQNYGYTF

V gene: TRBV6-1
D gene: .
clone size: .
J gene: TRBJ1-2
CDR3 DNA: TGTGCCAGCACCTATAGGGGCGGACAACTTGGCTACACCTTC
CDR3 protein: CASTYRGGQLGYTF

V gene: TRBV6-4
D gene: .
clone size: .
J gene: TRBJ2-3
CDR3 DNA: TGTGCCAGCAGTGAACAAGCAGGGTTACCAGATACGCAGTATTTT
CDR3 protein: CASSEQAGLPDTQYF

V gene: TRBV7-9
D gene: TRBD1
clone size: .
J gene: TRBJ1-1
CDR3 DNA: TGTGCCAGCAGCACCTACAGGGGGCTGGACACTGAAGCTTTCTTT
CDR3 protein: CASSTYRGLDTEAFF

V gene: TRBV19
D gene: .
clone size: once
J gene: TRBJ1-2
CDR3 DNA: TGTGCCAGTAGGACAAGGGACCTTTATGGCTACACCTTC
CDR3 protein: CASRTRDLYGYTF

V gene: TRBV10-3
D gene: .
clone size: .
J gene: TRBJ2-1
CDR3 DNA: TGTGCCATCAGTGGTGGACGTCAGTCCTACGATGAGCAGTTCTTC
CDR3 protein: CAISGGRQSYDEQFF

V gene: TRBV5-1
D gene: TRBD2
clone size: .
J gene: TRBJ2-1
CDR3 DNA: TGCGCCAGCAGCTGGAGCGGGGTACGGTACAATGAGCAGTTCTTC
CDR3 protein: CASSWSGVRYNEQFF

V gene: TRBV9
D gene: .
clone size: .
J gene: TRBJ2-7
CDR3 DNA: TGTGCCAGCAGCGTAGTGGGGGGCGAAGCCGAGCAGTACTTC
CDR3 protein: CASSVVGGEAEQYF

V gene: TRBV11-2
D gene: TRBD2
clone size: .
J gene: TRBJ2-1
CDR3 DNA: TGTGCCAGCAGCCTCCACCTAGCGGATTACAATGAGCAGTTCTTC
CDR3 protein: CASSLHLADYNEQFF

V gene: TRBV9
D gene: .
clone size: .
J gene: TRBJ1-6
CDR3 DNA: TGTGCCAGCAGCGTAGGCCCGGGGCCACCGGATTCACCCCTCCACTTT
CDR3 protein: CASSVGPGPPDSPLHF

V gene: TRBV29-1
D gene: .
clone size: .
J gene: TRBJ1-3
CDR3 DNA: TGCAGCGTACGCAAGTCGGGAAACACCATATATTTT
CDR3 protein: CSVRKSGNTIYF

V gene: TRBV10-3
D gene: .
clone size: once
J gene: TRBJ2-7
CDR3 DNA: TGTGCCATCGGGGGGCCCTACGAGCAGTACTTC
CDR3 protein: CAIGGPYEQYF

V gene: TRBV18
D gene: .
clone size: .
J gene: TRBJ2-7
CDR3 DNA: TGTGCCAGCATGTCAGGGGACTCCTACGAGCAGTACTTC
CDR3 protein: CASMSGDSYEQYF

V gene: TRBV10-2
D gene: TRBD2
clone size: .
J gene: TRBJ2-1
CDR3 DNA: TGCGCCAGCAGTCCTAGCGGGAGGTTTGGTGAGCAGTTCTTC
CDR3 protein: CASSPSGRFGEQFF

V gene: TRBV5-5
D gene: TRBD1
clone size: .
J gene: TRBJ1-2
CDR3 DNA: TGTGCCAGCAGGAGTAGGACGTCCGGGACAGGCTATGGCTACACCTTC
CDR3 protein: CASRSRTSGTGYGYTF

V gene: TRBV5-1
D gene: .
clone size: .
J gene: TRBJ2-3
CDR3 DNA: TGCGCCAGCAGCCCATACAGCAAGGCTACAGATACGCAGTATTTT
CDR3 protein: CASSPYSKATDTQYF

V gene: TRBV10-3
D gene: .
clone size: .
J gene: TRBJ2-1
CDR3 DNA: TGTGCCATCAGGCCGGGACCGGAGGCCGATGAGCAGTTCTTC
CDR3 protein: CAIRPGPEADEQFF

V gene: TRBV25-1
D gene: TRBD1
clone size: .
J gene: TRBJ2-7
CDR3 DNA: TGTGCCAGCAGTGACTCCGGGACAGGGGGTTACGAGCAGTACTTC
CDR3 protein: CASSDSGTGGYEQYF

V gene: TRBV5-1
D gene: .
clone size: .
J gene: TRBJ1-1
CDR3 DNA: TGCGCCAGCAGCTTGACCGGGAACACTGAAGCTTTCTTT
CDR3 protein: CASSLTGNTEAFF

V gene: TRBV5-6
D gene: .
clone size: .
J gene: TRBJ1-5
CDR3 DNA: TGTGCCAGCAGCTTGTGGCAGGTTAATCAGCCCCAGCATTTT
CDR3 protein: CASSLWQVNQPQHF

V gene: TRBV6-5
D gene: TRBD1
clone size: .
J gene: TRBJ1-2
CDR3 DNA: TGTGCCAGCAGTTTAGGACAGGGCGACTATGGCTACACCTTC
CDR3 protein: CASSLGQGDYGYTF

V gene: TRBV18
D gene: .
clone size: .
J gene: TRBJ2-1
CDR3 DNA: TGTGCCAGCTCAGCCAAACGGGACAACTCACTGAGCTCCTACAATGAGCAGTTCTTC
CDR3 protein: CASSAKRDNSLSSYNEQFF

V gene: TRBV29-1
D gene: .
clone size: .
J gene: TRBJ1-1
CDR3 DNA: TGCAGCGGGGGAGGCACTGAAGCTTTCTTT
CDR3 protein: CSGGGTEAFF

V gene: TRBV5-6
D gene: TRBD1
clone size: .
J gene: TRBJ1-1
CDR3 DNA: TGTGCCAGCAGCTTGTTTGACAGGGACACTGAAGCTTTCTTT
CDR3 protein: CASSLFDRDTEAFF

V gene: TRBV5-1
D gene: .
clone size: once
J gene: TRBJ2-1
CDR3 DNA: TGCGCCAGCAGCTTGATCCCCGGATCGGGCTATGAGCAGTTCTTC
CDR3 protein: CASSLIPGSGYEQFF

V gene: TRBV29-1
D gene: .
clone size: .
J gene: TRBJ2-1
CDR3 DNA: TGCAGCGCTGAAGCCTTTTCCTACAATGAGCAGTTCTTC
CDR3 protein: CSAEAFSYNEQFF

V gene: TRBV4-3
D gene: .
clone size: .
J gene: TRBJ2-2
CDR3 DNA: TGCGCCAGCAGCCAAGGGGGTCGGGGGAACACCGGGGAGCTGTTTTTT
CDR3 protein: CASSQGGRGNTGELFF

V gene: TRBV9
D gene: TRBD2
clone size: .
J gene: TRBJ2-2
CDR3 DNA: TGTGCCAGCAGCGTAGTAACGGGACTAAACACCGGGGAGCTGTTTTTT
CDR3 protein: CASSVVTGLNTGELFF

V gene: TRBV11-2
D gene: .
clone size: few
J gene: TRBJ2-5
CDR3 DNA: TGTGCCAGCAGCCGAGAGTTGTACCAAGAGACCCAGTACTTC
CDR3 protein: CASSRELYQETQYF

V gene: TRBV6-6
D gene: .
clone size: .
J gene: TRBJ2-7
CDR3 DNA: TGTGCCAGCAGTTACATCGCGGCGGCTGAGCAGTACTTC
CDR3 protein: CASSYIAAAEQYF

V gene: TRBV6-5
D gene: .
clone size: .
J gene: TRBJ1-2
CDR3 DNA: TGTGCCAGCAGTTCCCTTATAGGGCTGGGCGATGGCTACACCTTC
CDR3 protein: CASSSLIGLGDGYTF

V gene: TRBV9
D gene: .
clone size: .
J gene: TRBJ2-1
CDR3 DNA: TGTGCCAGCAGCGTGCTGGGACTCCGCAAAGACAATGAGCAGTTCTTC
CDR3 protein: CASSVLGLRKDNEQFF

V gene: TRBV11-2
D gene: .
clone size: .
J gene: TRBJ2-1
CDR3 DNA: TGTGCCAGCAGCTTTCAGGGGACCTACAATGAGCAGTTCTTC
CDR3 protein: CASSFQGTYNEQFF

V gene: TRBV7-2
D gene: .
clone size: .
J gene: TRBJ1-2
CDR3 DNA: TGTGCCAGCAGCTTAGGAGCGGGGTGGACAGACTATGGCTACACCTTC
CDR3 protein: CASSLGAGWTDYGYTF

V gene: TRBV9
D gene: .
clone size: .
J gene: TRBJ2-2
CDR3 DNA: TGTGCCGGGGCCCGGGGGCCCACCGGGGAGCTGTTTTTT
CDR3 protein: CAGARGPTGELFF

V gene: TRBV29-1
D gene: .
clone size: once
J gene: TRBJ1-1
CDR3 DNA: TGCAGCGTTGAGGGGCAGAGGATTGAAGCTTTCTTT
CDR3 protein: CSVEGQRIEAFF

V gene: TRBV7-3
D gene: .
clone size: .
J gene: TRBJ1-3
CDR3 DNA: TGTGCCAGCAGCTTAACTGCGACAGGAGCTGGAAACACCATATATTTT
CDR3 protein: CASSLTATGAGNTIYF

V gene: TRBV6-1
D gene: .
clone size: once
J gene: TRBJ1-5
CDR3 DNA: TGTGCCAGCAGTTCGCTTCTGGGTACGGGGTTGCCCCAGCATTTT
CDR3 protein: CASSSLLGTGLPQHF

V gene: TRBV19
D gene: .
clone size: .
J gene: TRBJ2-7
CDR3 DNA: TGTGCCAGTAGTATGCAGACGGGCGAGCAGTACTTC
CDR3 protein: CASSMQTGEQYF

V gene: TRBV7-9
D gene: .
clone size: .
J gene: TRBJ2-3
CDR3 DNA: TGTGCCAGCAGCTTAACTCAGAAGACGCAGTATTTT
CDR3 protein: CASSLTQKTQYF

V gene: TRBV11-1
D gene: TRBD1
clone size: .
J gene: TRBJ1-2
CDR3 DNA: TGTGCCAGCAGCCCAGAGGGACAGTCTAACTATGGCTACACCTTC
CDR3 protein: CASSPEGQSNYGYTF

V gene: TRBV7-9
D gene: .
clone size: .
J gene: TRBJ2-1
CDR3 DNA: TGTGCCAGCAGCTTTAGACCTGAGCAGTTCTTC
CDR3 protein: CASSFRPEQFF

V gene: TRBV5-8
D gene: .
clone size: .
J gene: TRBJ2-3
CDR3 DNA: TGTGCCAGCAGCTTGATGAGGAGCGGAGACACAGATACGCAGTATTTT
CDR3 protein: CASSLMRSGDTDTQYF

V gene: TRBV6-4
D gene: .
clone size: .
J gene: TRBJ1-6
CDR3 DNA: TGTGCCAGCAGTGAAGTACGGACCTCACCCCTCCACTTT
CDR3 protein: CASSEVRTSPLHF

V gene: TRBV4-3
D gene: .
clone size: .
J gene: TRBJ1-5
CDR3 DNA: TGCGCCAGCAGCCAAGATATCGCAGAAAGCAATCAGCCCCAGCATTTT
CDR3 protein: CASSQDIAESNQPQHF

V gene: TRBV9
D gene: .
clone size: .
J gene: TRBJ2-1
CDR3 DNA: TGTGCCAGCAGCGTAGTGGTGGGCAGAGACGATGAGCAGTTCTTC
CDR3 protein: CASSVVVGRDDEQFF

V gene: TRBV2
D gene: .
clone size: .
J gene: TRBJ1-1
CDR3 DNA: TGTGCCAGCAGTGAATTTCCCACTGGTTCCACTGAAGCTTTCTTT
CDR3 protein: CASSEFPTGSTEAFF

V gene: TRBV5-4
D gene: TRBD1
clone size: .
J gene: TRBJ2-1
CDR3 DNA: TGTGCCAGCAGCAAACCGGGACAGGGGGCTCGGAGGAGCTCCTACAATGAGCAGTTCTTC
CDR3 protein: CASSKPGQGARRSSYNEQFF